The 23 T cell receptor beta chains given below trace back to one sample, sequenced in a study of blood T cell repertoires in COVID-19. Assay used: immunoSEQ multiplex PCR; TCRdb lists only in-frame clones, some missing. Of around 99,000 clones in the sample, just over 90% are singletons; the top ten hold 5% to 6.5%. Material for sequencing was peripheral blood. The receptors were sampled from a man aged 50 to 59 with acute or convalescent COVID-19.

This clone has a single count. The rearrangement uses TRBV28 and TRBJ1-2; 7 nucleotides agree with TRBD1. The CDR3 has 16 residues. Germline loops: CDR1 MDHEN, CDR2 SYDVKM. Unmatched junction bases numbered 11, after V lost 2 bases and J lost 5 bases. CDR3 DNA: TGTGCCAGCAGTTTACTTAGTACAGGGGCTCGGTATGGCTACACCTTC. Amino acids: CASSLLSTGARYGYTF.

Worth noting for this clone: At one boundary the junction diverges from the germline segment, which might be a read error. V gene TRBV9 combines with J gene TRBJ2-7; 7 nucleotides match TRBD2. The V gene's germline CDR1 is SGDLS and CDR2 YYNGEE. The CDR3 runs 19 residues. CDR3 region: CASGVAPPNPGGSRYEQYF. The CDR3 region has the DNA TGTGCCAGCGGCGTAGCCCCACCGAACCCTGGCGGGAGTAGGTACGAGCAGTACTTC. The full variable domain, in which reference TRBV9 and TRBJ2-7 provide the parts outside the CDR3, is DSGVTQTPKHLITATGQRVTLRCSPRSGDLSVYWYQQSLDQGLQFLIQYYNGEERAKGNILERFSAQQFPDLHSELNLSSLELGDSALYFCASGVAPPNPGGSRYEQYFGPGTRLTVT.

The V gene is TRBV3-1 (or the pseudogene TRBV3-2), the J gene TRBJ2-7; 9 nucleotides line up with TRBD2. CDR1 and CDR2 from the germline V gene are LGHDT and YNNKEL (reference sequence). With 0 bases clipped from V and 7 bases from J, the junction kept 13 bases outside the gene matches. The CDR3 runs 17 residues. CDR3 loop: CASSQERGRGRAWEQYF. DNA of the CDR3: TGTGCCAGCAGCCAAGAAAGGGGCCGCGGGAGGGCCTGGGAGCAGTACTTC.

The rearrangement links TRBV27 to TRBJ2-2, with a weak D call TRBD1 (5 bases). Between the trimmed V and J ends, which lost 6 bases and 5 bases, there was a span of 10 bases. Germline V CDR1 and CDR2: MNHEY, SMNVEV (reference sequence). The CDR3 spans 13 residues. CDR3 sequence: CASSMTDTGELFF. The CDR3 DNA sequence: TGTGCCAGCAGCATGACAGATACCGGGGAGCTGTTTTTT.

The genes are TRBV2 and TRBJ2-7; 7 bases are a match to TRBD1. Germline CDR1 and CDR2: SNHLY and FYNNEI. Trimming at V came to 8 bases and at J to 2 bases, leaving 3 bases not matched to a gene. This CDR3 contains 12 residues. CDR3 nucleotides: TGTGCCAGCCGGGACAGAGCCTACGAGCAGTACTTC. Translating gives CASRDRAYEQYF.

V gene TRBV5-1 combines with J gene TRBJ1-2, with D perhaps TRBD1 (6 bases). The CDR3 has 17 residues. Germline V gene sequence: CDR1 SGHRS, CDR2 YFSETQ. With 0 bases removed from V and 1 base from J, the gap between germline ends came to 16 bases. CDR3 bases: TGCGCCAGCAGCTTGGTCATGACCGGGACACATAACTATGGCTACACCTTC. It codes for CASSLVMTGTHNYGYTF. The full variable domain, in which reference TRBV5-1 and TRBJ1-2 provide the parts outside the CDR3, is KAGVTQTPRYLIKTRGQQVTLSCSPISGHRSVSWYQQTPGQGLQFLFEYFSETQRNKGNFPGRFSGRQFSNSRSEMNVSTLELGDSALYLCASSLVMTGTHNYGYTFGSGTRLTVV.

The V and J genes are TRBV18 and TRBJ2-5; D is uncertain. V lost 2 bases, J lost 4 bases, and 8 bases lay in between. The CDR3 covers 13 residues. Germline loops: CDR1 KGHSH, CDR2 LQKENI. CDR3 region: CASSPIPGETQYF. For the CDR3, the DNA is TGTGCCAGCTCACCAATTCCGGGAGAGACCCAGTACTTC.

The chain has TRBV30 and TRBJ1-1; TRBD1 might be the D (5 bases). V was trimmed by 4 bases and J by 2 bases, leaving 11 bases between them. Germline assignment: CDR1 GTSNPN and CDR2 SVGIG (reference sequence). The CDR3 length is 13 residues. CDR3 protein: CAWISQGNTEAFF. CDR3 nucleotide sequence: TGTGCCTGGATTTCCCAGGGTAACACTGAAGCTTTCTTT.

The chain combines TRBV10-3 with TRBJ2-2, with 11 nucleotides matching TRBD1. Germline-derived CDR1 and CDR2 are ENHRY and SYGVKD. There are 15 residues in the CDR3. V shed 6 bases and J 6 bases; nucleotides not matched to a gene: 6. CDR3 region: CAIRGGTGGAGELFF. CDR3 bases: TGTGCCATCAGAGGAGGGACAGGGGGGGCCGGGGAGCTGTTTTTT.

The genes are TRBV5-4 and TRBJ1-4, with D perhaps TRBD1 (5 bases). This CDR3 has 15 residues. Between the trimmed V and J ends, which lost 4 bases and 8 bases, there was a span of 18 bases. Germline V gives CDR1 SGHNT, CDR2 YYREEE (reference sequence). The CDR3 protein is CASSPRRGSGEKLFF. DNA of the CDR3: TGTGCCAGCAGCCCAAGACGGGGGTCAGGCGAAAAACTGTTTTTT.

The chain has TRBV10-3 and TRBJ2-7, with TRBD1 identical over 8 bases. CDR1 is ENHRY, CDR2 SYGVKD, per germline. This CDR3 has 13 amino acids. Losses at the gene ends were 10 bases for V and 6 bases for J; bases not matched to a gene: 11. The CDR3 sequence: CATDPGQAGEQYF. CDR3 in DNA: TGTGCCACCGACCCGGGACAGGCGGGCGAGCAGTACTTC.

The chain couples TRBV24-1 to TRBJ2-7; 9 positions agree with TRBD2. Germline CDR1 and CDR2: KGHDR and SFDVKD. V lost 4 bases to trimming and J lost 9 bases; unmatched junction nucleotides: 9. The CDR3 contains 14 residues. The CDR3 nucleotides read TGTGCCACCAGTGACCCGGGACTAGCCGCGGGGCAGTACTTC. This codes for CATSDPGLAAGQYF.

The rearrangement links TRBV14 to TRBJ1-3, with 10 nucleotides matching TRBD1. CDR3 size: 15 residues. Germline values: CDR1 SGHDN, CDR2 FVKESK. V shed 5 bases and J 4 bases; nucleotides not matched to a gene: 5. CDR3 in amino acids: CASSSGQGFGNTIYF. The DNA of the CDR3 is TGTGCCAGCAGCTCGGGACAGGGGTTCGGAAACACCATATATTTT.

The chain employs TRBV3-1 (or the pseudogene TRBV3-2) and TRBJ2-4; a possible D gene is TRBD2 (5 bases). Germline CDR1 reads LGHDT; CDR2 reads YNNKEL (reference sequence). V dropped 0 bases and J dropped 0 bases, with 12 bases sitting between them. The CDR3 extends over 17 amino acids. The CDR3 here is CASSQDQRGRAKNIQYF. The CDR3 DNA is TGTGCCAGCAGCCAAGATCAACGAGGGAGAGCCAAAAACATTCAGTACTTC.

This clone was found once. The chain couples TRBV10-2 to TRBJ1-4, with 8 bases identical to TRBD1. The germline V gene encodes CDR1 WSHSY and CDR2 SAAADI. The CDR3 is made up of 14 amino acids. The junction had 10 bases not matched to a gene; V was cut back by 10 bases and J by 6 bases. The CDR3 bases are TGCGCCACAAGGTCAGGGGGCTCGGATGAAAAACTGTTTTTT. This translates into CATRSGGSDEKLFF.

This chain connects TRBV7-2 to TRBJ1-6, with D possibly matching TRBD1 (5 bases). CDR3 length: 14 amino acids. V was pared by 2 bases and J by 14 bases, with 16 bases between. Germline CDR1 SGHTA, CDR2 FQGNSA. The CDR3: CASSLSRGLQALHF. CDR3 nucleotides: TGTGCCAGCAGCTTAAGTCGGGGACTACAGGCCCTCCACTTT.

This chain joins TRBV5-1 and TRBJ1-1; D is perhaps TRBD1 (5 bases). The CDR3 loop spans 15 amino acids. CDR1 is SGHRS and CDR2 is YFSETQ in the germline V gene. Deletions cut 0 bases from V and 3 bases from J, with 12 bases between. In DNA, the CDR3 is TGCGCCAGCAGCTTGGAGGGCAGGGTGTACACTGAAGCTTTCTTT. Translated, it gives CASSLEGRVYTEAFF.

The chain couples TRBV18 to TRBJ1-2; D unresolved. V gave up 2 bases and J gave up 7 bases, with 11 bases separating them. Germline-derived CDR1 and CDR2 are KGHSH and LQKENI. This CDR3 spans 13 amino acids. This chain's CDR3 is CASSPNDGGGYTF. CDR3 bases: TGTGCCAGCTCACCAAACGACGGAGGTGGCTACACCTTC.

The rearrangement uses TRBV3-1 (or the pseudogene TRBV3-2) and TRBJ2-2, with 9 bases that match TRBD2. Germline-derived CDR1 and CDR2 are LGHDT and YNNKEL (reference sequence). V lost 4 bases and J lost 1; bases outside the gene matches: 1. CDR3 size: 15 residues. The CDR3 coding sequence is TGTGCCAGCAGCCCTAGCGGGATGAACACCGGGGAGCTGTTTTTT. This gives the protein CASSPSGMNTGELFF.

This clone was counted once. The V and J genes are TRBV27 and TRBJ1-2, with D possibly matching TRBD1 (5 bases). The germline V and J ends were trimmed by 2 bases and 6 bases, with 16 bases remaining between them. Germline CDR1 and CDR2: MNHEY and SMNVEV (reference sequence). The CDR3 extends over 15 amino acids. The CDR3 loop reads CASSLVEGYQDGYTF. DNA of the CDR3: TGTGCCAGCAGTTTAGTGGAGGGGTACCAGGATGGCTACACCTTC.

The V and J genes are TRBV7-2 and TRBJ2-1; 9 bases agree with TRBD2. The CDR3 runs to 14 residues. The germline V gene has CDR1 SGHTA and CDR2 FQGNSA. V lost 1 base and J lost 7; bases outside the gene matches: 2. For the CDR3, the DNA is TGTGCCAGCAGCTTAGATAGCGGGAGAAATGAGCAGTTCTTC. The encoded protein is CASSLDSGRNEQFF.

The genes are TRBV3-1 (or the pseudogene TRBV3-2) and TRBJ2-1; TRBD2 aligns across 9 bases. Unmatched junction bases numbered 19, after V lost 0 bases and J lost 7 bases. CDR3 size: 20 residues. The germline V gene has CDR1 LGHDT and CDR2 YNNKEL (reference sequence). This CDR3 reads CASSQEQREGGRAPWNEQFF. In DNA, the CDR3 is TGTGCCAGCAGCCAAGAACAGAGAGAAGGCGGGAGGGCCCCGTGGAATGAGCAGTTCTTC.

The rearrangement links TRBV3-1 (or the pseudogene TRBV3-2) to TRBJ2-7, with D maybe TRBD1 (6 bases). Germline V gives CDR1 LGHDT, CDR2 YNNKEL (reference sequence). Trimming took 6 bases from V and 3 from J, leaving 21 bases between them. The CDR3 length is 16 residues. The CDR3 DNA follows: TGTGCCAGCAGTTATCGCCGGGACATCTTTTTCTACGAGCAGTACTTC. This codes for CASSYRRDIFFYEQYF.